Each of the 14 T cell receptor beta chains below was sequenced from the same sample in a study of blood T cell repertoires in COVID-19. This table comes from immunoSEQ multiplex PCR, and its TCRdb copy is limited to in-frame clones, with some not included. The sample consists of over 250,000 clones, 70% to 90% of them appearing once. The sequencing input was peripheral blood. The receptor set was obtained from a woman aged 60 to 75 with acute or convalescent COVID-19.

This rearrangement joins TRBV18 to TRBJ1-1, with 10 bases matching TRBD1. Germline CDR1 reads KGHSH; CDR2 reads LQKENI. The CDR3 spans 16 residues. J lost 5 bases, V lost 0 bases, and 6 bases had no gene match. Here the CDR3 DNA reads TGTGCCAGCTCACCACCAACCGGACAGGGGGGGACTGAAGCTTTCTTT. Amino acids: CASSPPTGQGGTEAFF.

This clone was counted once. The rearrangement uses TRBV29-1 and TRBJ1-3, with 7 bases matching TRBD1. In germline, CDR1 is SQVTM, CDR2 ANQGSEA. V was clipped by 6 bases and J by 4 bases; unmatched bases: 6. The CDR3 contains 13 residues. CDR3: CSVGTERGNTIYF. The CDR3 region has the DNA TGCAGCGTAGGGACAGAGAGAGGAAACACCATATATTTT.

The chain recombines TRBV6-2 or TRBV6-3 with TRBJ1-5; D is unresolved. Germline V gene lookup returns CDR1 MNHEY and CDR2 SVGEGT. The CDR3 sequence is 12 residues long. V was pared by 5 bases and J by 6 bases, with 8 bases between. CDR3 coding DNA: TGTGCCAGCAGTGTAGCCGGTCAGCCCCAGCATTTT. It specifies CASSVAGQPQHF.

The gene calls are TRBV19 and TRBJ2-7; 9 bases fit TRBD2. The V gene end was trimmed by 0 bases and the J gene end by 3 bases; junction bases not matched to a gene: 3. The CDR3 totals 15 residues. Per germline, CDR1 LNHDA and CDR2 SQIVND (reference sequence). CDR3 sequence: CASSIEAGGLYEQYF. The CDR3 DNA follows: TGTGCCAGTAGTATAGAAGCGGGAGGCCTCTACGAGCAGTACTTC.

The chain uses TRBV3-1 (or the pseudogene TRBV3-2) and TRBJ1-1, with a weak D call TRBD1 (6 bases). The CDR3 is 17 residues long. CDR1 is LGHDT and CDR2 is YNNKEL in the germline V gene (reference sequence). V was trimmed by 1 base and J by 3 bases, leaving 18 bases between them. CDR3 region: CASSQVPEGELDTEAFF. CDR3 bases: TGTGCCAGCAGCCAAGTTCCTGAGGGGGAACTTGACACTGAAGCTTTCTTT.

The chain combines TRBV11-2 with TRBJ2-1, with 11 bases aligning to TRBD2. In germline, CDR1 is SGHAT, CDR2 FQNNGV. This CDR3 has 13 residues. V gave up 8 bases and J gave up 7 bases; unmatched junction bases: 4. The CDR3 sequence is CASVVAGGNEQFF. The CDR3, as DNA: TGTGCCAGCGTCGTAGCGGGGGGGAATGAGCAGTTCTTC.

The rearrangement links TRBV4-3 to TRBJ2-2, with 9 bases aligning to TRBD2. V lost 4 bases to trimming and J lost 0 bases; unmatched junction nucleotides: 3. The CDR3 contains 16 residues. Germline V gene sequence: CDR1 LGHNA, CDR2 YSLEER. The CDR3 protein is CASSLLAGANTGELFF. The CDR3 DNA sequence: TGCGCCAGCAGCCTCTTAGCGGGGGCGAACACCGGGGAGCTGTTTTTT.

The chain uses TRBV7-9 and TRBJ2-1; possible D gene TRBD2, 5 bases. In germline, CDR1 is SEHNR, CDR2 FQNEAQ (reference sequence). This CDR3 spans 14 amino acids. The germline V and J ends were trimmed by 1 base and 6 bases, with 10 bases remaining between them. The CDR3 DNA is TGTGCCAGCAGCTTAGGGCCAACTAGCAATGAGCAGTTCTTC. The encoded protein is CASSLGPTSNEQFF.

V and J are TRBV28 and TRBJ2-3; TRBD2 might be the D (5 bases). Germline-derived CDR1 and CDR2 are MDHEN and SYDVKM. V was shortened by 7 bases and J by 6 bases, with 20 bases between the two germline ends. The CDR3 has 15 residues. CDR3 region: CASTPPAVPPDTQYF. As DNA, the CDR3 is TGTGCCAGCACCCCCCCAGCGGTCCCCCCGGATACGCAGTATTTT. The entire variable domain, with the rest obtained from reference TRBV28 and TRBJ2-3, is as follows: DVKVTQSSRYLVKRTGEKVFLECVQDMDHENMFWYRQDPGLGLRLIYFSYDVKMKEKGDIPEGYSVSREKKERFSLILESASTNQTSMYLCASTPPAVPPDTQYFGPGTRLTVL.

The CDR3 nucleotides are TGTGCCAGCAGTCCACAGGGGTTTGGAAACACCATATATTTT. It yields the protein CASSPQGFGNTIYF. J is TRBJ1-3 and V is TRBV28; 7 bases align to TRBD1. Trimming removed 5 bases from V and 3 bases from J; junction bases left unmatched: 4. There are 14 residues in the CDR3. Germline loops: CDR1 MDHEN, CDR2 SYDVKM.

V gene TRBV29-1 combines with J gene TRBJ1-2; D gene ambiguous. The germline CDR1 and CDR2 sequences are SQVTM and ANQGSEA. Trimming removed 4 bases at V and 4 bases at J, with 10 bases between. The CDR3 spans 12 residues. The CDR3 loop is CSVAQVGYGYTF. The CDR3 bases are TGCAGCGTTGCGCAGGTGGGCTATGGCTACACCTTC.

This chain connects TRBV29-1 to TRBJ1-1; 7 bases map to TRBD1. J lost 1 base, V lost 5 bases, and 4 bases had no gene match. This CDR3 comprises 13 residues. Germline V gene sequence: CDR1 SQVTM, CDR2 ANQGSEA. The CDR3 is CSVRQGSNTEAFF. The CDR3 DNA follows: TGCAGCGTTCGACAGGGTTCGAACACTGAAGCTTTCTTT. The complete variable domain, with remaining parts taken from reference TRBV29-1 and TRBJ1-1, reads SAVISQKPSRDICQRGTSLTIQCQVDSQVTMMFWYRQQPGQSLTLIATANQGSEATYESGFVIDKFPISRPNLTFSTLTVSNMSPEDSSIYLCSVRQGSNTEAFFGQGTRLTVV.

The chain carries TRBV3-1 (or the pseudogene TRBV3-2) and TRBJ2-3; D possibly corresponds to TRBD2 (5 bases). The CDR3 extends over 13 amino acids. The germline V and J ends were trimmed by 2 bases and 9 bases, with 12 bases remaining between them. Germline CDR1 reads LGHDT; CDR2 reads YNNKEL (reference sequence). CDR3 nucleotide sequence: TGTGCCAGCAGCCAACTAGGAGCGGAAACGCAGTATTTT. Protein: CASSQLGAETQYF.

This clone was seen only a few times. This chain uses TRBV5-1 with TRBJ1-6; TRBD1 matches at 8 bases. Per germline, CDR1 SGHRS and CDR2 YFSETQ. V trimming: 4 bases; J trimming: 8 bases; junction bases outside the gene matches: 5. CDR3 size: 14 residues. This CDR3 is CASSPGQDYSPLHF. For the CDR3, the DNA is TGCGCCAGCAGCCCGGGACAGGATTATTCACCCCTCCACTTT.